Each of the 13 T cell receptor beta chains below was sequenced from the same sample in a study of T-cell reconstitution after alpha-beta-depleted transplantation in children. Unique molecular identifiers were built into the TCRbeta library. TCRdb redid the calling of the PCR reads with MiXCR, one entry per CDR3 protein. The table shows 750,000 to 950,000 distinct CDR3 sequences, with about 15% occurring only once. The sequences come from PBMCs, mostly from graft donor cells, collected 360 days after TCRalphabeta/CD19-depleted stem cell transplant. The receptors derive from a male patient younger than 18 who had a stem cell transplant for acute lymphoblastic leukemia, so the T cells may come from the graft donor.

This clonotype has ten or more counts. This sequence joins TRBV5-1 and TRBJ2-5, with 14 bases aligning to TRBD2. V gave up 3 bases and J gave up 3 bases; unmatched junction bases: 4. CDR3 length: 16 amino acids. The germline CDR1 and CDR2 sequences are SGHRS and YFSETQ. The CDR3 is CASSWGLAGAEETQYF. The CDR3 coding sequence is TGCGCCAGCAGCTGGGGACTAGCGGGAGCTGAAGAGACCCAGTACTTC.

V and J are TRBV18 and TRBJ2-4, with 7 bases fitting TRBD1. Germline loops: CDR1 KGHSH, CDR2 LQKENI. J lost 4 bases, V lost 2 bases, and 2 bases had no gene match. This CDR3 region has 14 residues. CDR3 nucleotide sequence: TGTGCCAGCTCACCAGTACAGGGGAAAAACATTCAGTACTTC. This translates into CASSPVQGKNIQYF.

This clonotype was seen ten or more times. The chain is built from TRBV6-5 and TRBJ2-5; no clear D gene. The V end lost 5 bases, the J end lost 2 bases, and 9 bases lay between the germline ends. This CDR3 has 13 amino acids. CDR1 and CDR2 from the germline V gene are MNHEY and SVGAGI. The CDR3 DNA reads TGTGCCAGCAGTCGGACGGATCAAGAGACCCAGTACTTC. Translating it yields CASSRTDQETQYF.

V usage is TRBV7-8 and J usage is TRBJ1-4, with 7 nucleotides matching TRBD1. This CDR3 is 17 amino acids long. The ends lost 5 bases at V and 0 bases at J; junction bases unmatched: 9. Germline assignment: CDR1 SGHVS and CDR2 FQNEAQ. This chain's CDR3 is CASSGHRGLATNEKLFF. CDR3 nucleotides: TGTGCCAGCAGCGGGCACAGGGGATTAGCAACTAATGAAAAACTGTTTTTT.

In its sample, this clonotype was seen a few times. The J gene is TRBJ2-1, the V gene TRBV11-2, with 13 bases identical to TRBD2. Germline CDR1 and CDR2: SGHAT and FQNNGV. With V trimmed by 6 bases and J by 8 bases, 10 bases remained unmatched. The CDR3 has 16 residues. The CDR3 here is CASRPGLAGVRDEQFF. The CDR3 coding sequence is TGTGCCAGCAGACCCGGACTAGCGGGAGTCAGGGATGAGCAGTTCTTC.

The gene calls are TRBV4-1 and TRBJ1-2; D is uncertain. CDR1 and CDR2 (germline): MGHRA, YSYEKL. The CDR3 contains 17 residues. V was shortened by 0 bases and J by 4 bases, with 18 bases between the two germline ends. This CDR3 reads CASSQDSRSGWSYGYTF. The CDR3 DNA follows: TGCGCCAGCAGCCAAGATTCGAGATCGGGGTGGAGCTATGGCTACACCTTC.

The rearrangement uses TRBV12-3 or TRBV12-4 and TRBJ2-6; D may be TRBD1 or TRBD2 (5 bases each). Trimming left V 3 bases short and J 5 bases short, with 23 bases between. The CDR3 runs 19 residues. CDR3 amino acids: CASSFIYPWGNPRANVLTF. Written as DNA, the CDR3 is TGTGCCAGCAGTTTTATTTACCCATGGGGGAACCCTCGGGCCAACGTCCTGACTTTC.

V usage is TRBV6-1 and J usage is TRBJ1-1, with 7 bases fitting TRBD1. V lost 7 bases, J lost 4 bases, and 6 bases stayed unmatched. The CDR3 has 13 residues. Looked up from germline, CDR1 is MNHNS and CDR2 is SASEGT. CDR3 protein: CASKYPGGTEAFF. DNA for the CDR3: TGTGCCAGCAAATACCCAGGGGGCACTGAAGCTTTCTTT.

This clonotype has more than one count but fewer than ten. V and J are TRBV5-5 and TRBJ2-3, with TRBD1 matching over 7 bases. Germline V CDR1 and CDR2: SGHKS, YYEKEE (reference sequence). The V segment lost 3 bases and the J segment 2 bases; nucleotides outside the gene matches: 6. This CDR3 spans 15 amino acids. The CDR3 bases are TGTGCCAGCAGCTCGGACAGGATAAACACAGATACGCAGTATTTT. This gives the protein CASSSDRINTDTQYF. The full variable domain, rest sourced from reference TRBV5-5 and TRBJ2-3, is DAGVTQSPTHLIKTRGQQVTLRCSPISGHKSVSWYQQVLGQGPQFIFQYYEKEERGRGNFPDRFSARQFPNYSSELNVNALLLGDSALYLCASSSDRINTDTQYFGPGTRLTVL.

The chain couples TRBV27 to TRBJ2-3; D possibly corresponds to TRBD2 (5 bases). This CDR3 is built from 17 residues. CDR1 and CDR2 (germline): MNHEY, SMNVEV (reference sequence). V was pared by 8 bases and J by 2 bases, with 23 bases between. In DNA, the CDR3 is TGTGCCAGCGGCCGAGGGAGACCCCCGGCCCCCACAGATACGCAGTATTTT. The encoded protein is CASGRGRPPAPTDTQYF.

This clonotype appeared a few times. The rearrangement joins TRBV7-8 to TRBJ1-4, with TRBD1 identical over 7 bases. CDR3 size: 15 residues. With 1 base clipped from V and 6 bases from J, the junction kept 5 bases outside the gene matches. The germline gives CDR1 SGHVS, CDR2 FQNEAQ. CDR3 nucleotide sequence: TGTGCCAGCAGCTTAGTCGGACAGGTTTATGAAAAACTGTTTTTT. It translates to CASSLVGQVYEKLFF.

The table lists this clonotype with a few counts. The rearrangement joins TRBV11-2 to TRBJ2-1; 12 bases are a match to TRBD2. CDR1 and CDR2 (germline): SGHAT, FQNNGV. CDR3 length equals 17 residues. Losses at the gene ends were 4 bases for V and 9 bases for J; bases not matched to a gene: 13. The CDR3 region has the DNA TGTGCCAGCAGCTACTTGACTAGCGGGAGTCTAGGAAGTGAGCAGTTCTTC. Translation: CASSYLTSGSLGSEQFF.

The chain couples TRBV19 to TRBJ2-1; D may be TRBD2 (5 bases). The V end lost 3 bases, the J end lost 6 bases, and 18 bases lay between the germline ends. Germline loops: CDR1 LNHDA, CDR2 SQIVND (reference sequence). The CDR3 consists of 16 residues. This CDR3 reads CASSISDEGEGNEQFF. The DNA of the CDR3 is TGTGCCAGTAGTATCTCCGATGAGGGAGAGGGCAATGAGCAGTTCTTC.